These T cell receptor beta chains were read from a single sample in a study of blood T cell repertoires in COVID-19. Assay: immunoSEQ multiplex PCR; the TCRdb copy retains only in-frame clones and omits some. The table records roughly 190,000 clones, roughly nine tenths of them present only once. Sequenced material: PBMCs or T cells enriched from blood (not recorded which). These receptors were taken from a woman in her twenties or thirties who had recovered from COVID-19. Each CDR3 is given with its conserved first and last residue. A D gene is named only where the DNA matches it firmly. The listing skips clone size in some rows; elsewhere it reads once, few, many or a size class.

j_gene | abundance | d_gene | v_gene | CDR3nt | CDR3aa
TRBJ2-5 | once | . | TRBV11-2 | TGTGCCAGCAGCTTTCTTGAGACCCAGTACTTC | CASSFLETQYF
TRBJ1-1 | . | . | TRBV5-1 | TGCGCCAGCAGCCGGACAGTGGGGAACACTGAAGCTTTCTTT | CASSRTVGNTEAFF
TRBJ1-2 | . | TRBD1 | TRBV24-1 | TGTGCCACCAGTGATTTTAGGGGGACAGGGCACTATGGCTACACCTTC | CATSDFRGTGHYGYTF
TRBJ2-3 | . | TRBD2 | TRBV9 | TGTGCCAGCAGTCGGGACTACACCCACCTCACAGATACGCAGTATTTT | CASSRDYTHLTDTQYF
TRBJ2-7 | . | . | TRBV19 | TGTGCCAGTAGTATAGAGTCCTCCTCCTACGAGCAGTACTTC | CASSIESSSYEQYF
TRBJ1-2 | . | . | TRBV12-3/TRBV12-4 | TGTGCCAGCAGTTTTGAGAGGGCTGGCTACACCTTC | CASSFERAGYTF
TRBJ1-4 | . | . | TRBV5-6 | TGTGCCAGCAGTATAACAGGGTTTAATGAAAAACTGTTTTTT | CASSITGFNEKLFF
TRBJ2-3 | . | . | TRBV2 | TGTGCCAGCAGGGGGGCACGGACAGATACGCAGTATTTT | CASRGARTDTQYF
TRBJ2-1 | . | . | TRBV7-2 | TGTGCCAGCAGCTTAGGATTATGGCAGTATGGCAATGAGCAGTTCTTC | CASSLGLWQYGNEQFF
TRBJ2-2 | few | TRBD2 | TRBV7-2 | TGTGCCAGCAGCTTAGGGCTAGCGGGGAGCACCGGGGAGCTGTTTTTT | CASSLGLAGSTGELFF
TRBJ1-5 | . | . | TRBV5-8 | TGTGCCAGCAGCTTGCTCGGGTATAGCAATCAGCCCCAGCATTTT | CASSLLGYSNQPQHF
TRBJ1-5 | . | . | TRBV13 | TGTGCCAGCAGCTTTTCGGGGGACCAGCCCCAGCATTTT | CASSFSGDQPQHF
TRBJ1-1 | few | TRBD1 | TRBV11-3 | TGTGCCAGCAGCTCCCTGGACAGGTCGGCCACTGAAGCTTTCTTT | CASSSLDRSATEAFF
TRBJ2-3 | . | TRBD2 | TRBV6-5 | TGTGCCAGCAGCTACATAGCGGGGGGCAGCACAGATACGCAGTATTTT | CASSYIAGGSTDTQYF
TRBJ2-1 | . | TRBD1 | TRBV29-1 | TGCAGCGTTGAAGATGGCTTCCGGGACAGGGAGTACAATGAGCAGTTCTTC | CSVEDGFRDREYNEQFF
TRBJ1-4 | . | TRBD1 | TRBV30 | TGTGCCTGGAGTGTACAACAGGGGGGGTGGACTAATGAAAAACTGTTTTTT | CAWSVQQGGWTNEKLFF
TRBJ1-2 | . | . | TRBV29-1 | TGCAGCGTTTTACAGGGCGACTATGGCTACACCTTC | CSVLQGDYGYTF
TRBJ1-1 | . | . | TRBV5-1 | TGCGCCAGCTATAGAGAGATGAACACTGAAGCTTTCTTT | CASYREMNTEAFF
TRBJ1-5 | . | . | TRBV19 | TGTGCCACCACAAGGGGGGGAATTTACCAGCCCCAGCATTTT | CATTRGGIYQPQHF
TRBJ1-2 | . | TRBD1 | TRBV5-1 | TGCGCCAGCAGGGGACAGTCAGCTAACTATGGCTACACCTTC | CASRGQSANYGYTF
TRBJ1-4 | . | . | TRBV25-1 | TGTGCCAGCGGAGGACGGTTTGCAACTAATGAAAAACTGTTTTTT | CASGGRFATNEKLFF
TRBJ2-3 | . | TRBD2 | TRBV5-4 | TGTGCCAGCAGTAGCGGGACTAGCGGGGGTACAGATACGCAGTATTTT | CASSSGTSGGTDTQYF
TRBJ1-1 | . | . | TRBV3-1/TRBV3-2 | TGTGCCAGCAGCCAATCAGACAGACAGAACACTGAAGCTTTCTTT | CASSQSDRQNTEAFF
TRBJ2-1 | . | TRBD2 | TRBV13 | TGTGCCAGCAGCCAGGGACTAGTTTCGAACCCCTACAATGAGCAGTTCTTC | CASSQGLVSNPYNEQFF
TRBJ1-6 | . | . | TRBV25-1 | TGTGCCAGCAGTTCGCAGGGTGATTATAATTCACCCCTCCACTTT | CASSSQGDYNSPLHF
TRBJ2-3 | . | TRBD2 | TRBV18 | TGTGCCAGCTCAGTCCCGGGACTAGCGGGGGAGAGCACAGATACGCAGTATTTT | CASSVPGLAGESTDTQYF
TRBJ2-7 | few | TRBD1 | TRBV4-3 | TGCGCCAGCAGCCAGGGGGACAGGGGACTCTACGAGCAGTACTTC | CASSQGDRGLYEQYF
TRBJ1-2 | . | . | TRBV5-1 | TGCGCCAGCAGCTTGGATACTGGGGCCAATGGCTACACCTTC | CASSLDTGANGYTF
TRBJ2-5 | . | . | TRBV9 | TGTGCCAGCAGTGGGGACTGGGAGAGGGAGACCCAGTACTTC | CASSGDWERETQYF
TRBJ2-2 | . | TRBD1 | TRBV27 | TGTGCCAGCAGACGGACAGGGGGCGGGGAGCTGTTTTTT | CASRRTGGGELFF